This TCR beta chain was found in a study of T cell changes during pregnancy in multiple sclerosis. Germline CDR1 reads LNHNV; CDR2 reads YYDKDF (reference sequence). The CDR3 runs 15 residues. Trimming cost V 5 bases and J 12 bases; bases outside gene matches: 15. TCRdb keeps only in-frame clones here, not all; method: immunoSEQ multiplex PCR. The sample includes approximately 90,000 clones, approximately 90% of them seen just once. Sequenced here: peripheral blood, sampled before pregnancy. This sequence was found in a female donor with multiple sclerosis, enrolled in a pregnancy study. The genes are TRBV15 and TRBJ2-1, with 8 nucleotides matching TRBD2. CDR3 loop: CATSPRGGGGLGQFF. DNA of the CDR3: TGTGCCACCAGCCCTCGGGGGGGTGGGGGGTTGGGGCAGTTCTTC.